The source of this TCR beta chain is a study of T cell repertoires in cytomegalovirus infection. Whole-study context: Public signatures in TCR beta pointed to CMV infection and matching HLA type. General study findings and limits: Summed frequency of public TCR beta families distinguished CMV carriers with the relevant HLA. Predominance within the ex vivo response was attributable to HLA-C-restricted CMV-specific TCR beta clonotypes.

This clonotype came up many times. Its antigen is unknown. V dropped 5 bases and J dropped 5; count of bases not matched to a gene: 5. Germline lookup yields CDR1 SEHNR and CDR2 FQNEAQ (reference sequence). The CDR3 length is 13 residues. TCRdb re-called the reads through MiXCR, storing one row per CDR3 protein. The data show around 530,000 distinct CDR3 sequences, approximately 15% seen once. This clonotype was sampled from a human donor in good health (CMV status not recorded). Some clones in this sample may be carry-over from other donors' samples. Sequenced: CD8+ T cells from PBMCs. The rearrangement links TRBV7-9 to TRBJ2-7; 8 bases map to TRBD1. The CDR3 here is CASSDRGINEQYF. In DNA form, the CDR3 reads TGTGCCAGCAGCGACAGGGGAATAAACGAGCAGTACTTC.